What follows are 18 T cell receptor beta chains derived from one specimen sequenced in a study of cytomegalovirus exposure and HLA in healthy donors. 60 Vbeta and 13 Jbeta primers were used in PCR. The table came from immunoSEQ multiplex PCR; TCRdb's copy has only in-frame clones and leaves some out. This sample lists 150,000 to 200,000 clones; its ten largest clones have about 0.79%. The specimen sequenced was PBMCs. Receptors originate from a woman aged 18-30 years in good health and CMV-seropositive.

The chain has TRBV27 and TRBJ1-5; TRBD1 matches at 7 bases. The length of the CDR3 is 14 residues. CDR1 and CDR2 from the germline V gene are MNHEY and SMNVEV (reference sequence). V gave up 5 bases and J gave up 4 bases; unmatched junction bases: 5. CDR3 in DNA: TGTGCCAGCAGTCTAGCAGGGGGGAATCAGCCCCAGCATTTT. As protein: CASSLAGGNQPQHF.

The rearrangement uses TRBV5-8 and TRBJ2-1; 11 bases align to TRBD2. Germline V gene sequence: CDR1 SGHTS, CDR2 YDEGEE. With 1 base clipped from V and 9 bases from J, the junction kept 3 bases outside the gene matches. The length of the CDR3 is 14 residues. The CDR3 reads CASSLTSGSREQFF. The CDR3, as DNA: TGTGCCAGCAGCTTGACTAGCGGGAGTCGTGAGCAGTTCTTC. The full variable domain, its missing parts supplied by reference TRBV5-8 and TRBJ2-1, is EAGVTQSPTHLIKTRGQQATLRCSPISGHTSVYWYQQALGLGLQFLLWYDEGEERNRGNFPPRFSGRQFPNYSSELNVNALELEDSALYLCASSLTSGSREQFFGPGTRLTVL.

The chain uses TRBV5-1 and TRBJ1-5, with TRBD1 matching over 8 bases. The CDR3 loop spans 14 amino acids. Germline CDR1 and CDR2: SGHRS and YFSETQ. J was trimmed by 2 bases and V by 3 bases; bases with no gene match: 1. CDR3 protein: CASSSTGGNQPQHF. CDR3 nucleotides: TGCGCCAGCAGCTCGACAGGGGGCAATCAGCCCCAGCATTTT.

The chain couples TRBV27 to TRBJ2-7, with 7 nucleotides matching TRBD2. CDR1 is MNHEY and CDR2 is SMNVEV in the germline V gene (reference sequence). This CDR3 comprises 14 residues. V shed 6 bases and J 0 bases; nucleotides not matched to a gene: 5. CDR3 nucleotide sequence: TGTGCCAGCAGCCGCGGGGGTGACTCCTACGAGCAGTACTTC. Amino acid sequence: CASSRGGDSYEQYF.

The chain uses TRBV27 and TRBJ1-5, with D unresolved. V was shortened by 6 bases and J by 9 bases, with 12 bases between the two germline ends. Looked up from germline, CDR1 is MNHEY and CDR2 is SMNVEV (reference sequence). CDR3 size: 12 residues. This CDR3 reads CASSPNGGPQHF. The CDR3, as DNA: TGTGCCAGCAGCCCCAACGGAGGGCCCCAGCATTTT.

The chain carries TRBV5-1 and TRBJ2-3; a weak D match, TRBD2 (5 bases). Trimming cost V 5 bases and J 1 base, with 8 bases left between them. Germline V CDR1 and CDR2: SGHRS, YFSETQ. There are 13 residues in the CDR3. In nucleotides, the CDR3 is TGCGCCAGCAGGGGCGGGCGCACAGATACGCAGTATTTT. Amino acid sequence: CASRGGRTDTQYF.

The DNA for the CDR3 is TGTGCCAGCAGTTACTCGGACAGGGCCAATGGCTACACCTTC. It yields the protein CASSYSDRANGYTF. V and J are TRBV6-5 and TRBJ1-2; 8 bases agree with TRBD1. CDR3 length equals 14 residues. The germline V gene has CDR1 MNHEY and CDR2 SVGAGI. The V gene end was trimmed by 0 bases and the J gene end by 6 bases; junction bases not matched to a gene: 3.

CDR3 bases: TGTGCCAGCAGCTTTGGACAAGTGAACACTGAAGCTTTCTTT. Its protein is CASSFGQVNTEAFF. V and J are TRBV5-4 and TRBJ1-1, with D perhaps TRBD1 (5 bases). Germline V gene sequence: CDR1 SGHNT, CDR2 YYREEE (reference sequence). V was trimmed by 2 bases and J by 0 bases, leaving 8 bases between them. CDR3 length: 14 residues.

The chain combines TRBV5-1 with TRBJ1-1; no clear D. Trimming left V 2 bases short and J 4 bases short, with 9 bases between. The CDR3 is 13 amino acids. CDR1 and CDR2 (germline): SGHRS, YFSETQ. CDR3 region: CASSLQSITEAFF. The CDR3 DNA reads as TGCGCCAGCAGCTTACAGTCAATCACTGAAGCTTTCTTT.

This chain uses TRBV18 with TRBJ1-1, with a tentative D call TRBD1 (5 bases). CDR3 length: 12 residues. The germline V gene encodes CDR1 KGHSH and CDR2 LQKENI. V was cut by 6 bases and J by 5 bases, with 10 bases left in between. The CDR3 loop is CASSGGTTEAFF. The CDR3 coding sequence is TGTGCCAGCTCGGGGGGAACGACTGAAGCTTTCTTT.

The chain couples TRBV2 to TRBJ2-5, with 7 bases aligning to TRBD1. Losses at the gene ends were 4 bases for V and 4 bases for J; bases not matched to a gene: 6. Germline V lookup: CDR1 SNHLY, CDR2 FYNNEI. The CDR3 has 14 residues. CDR3 nucleotide sequence: TGTGCCAGCAGTGGGGTCGGACAGGCAGAGACCCAGTACTTC. Its protein is CASSGVGQAETQYF.

The chain has TRBV30 and TRBJ2-2; 8 bases agree with TRBD2. Germline assignment: CDR1 GTSNPN and CDR2 SVGIG (reference sequence). The J segment lost 8 bases and the V segment lost 2 bases, leaving 4 bases of the junction unmatched. The CDR3 loop spans 13 amino acids. The CDR3 nucleotides read TGTGCCTGGAGTCGGGGACTAGAAGGGGAGCTGTTTTTT. It encodes CAWSRGLEGELFF. Full variable domain (rest looked up from reference TRBV30 and TRBJ2-2): SQTIHQWPATLVQPVGSPLSLECTVEGTSNPNLYWYRQAAGRGLQLLFYSVGIGQISSEVPQNLSASRPQDRQFILSSKKLLLSDSGFYLCAWSRGLEGELFFGEGSRLTVL.

The rearrangement links TRBV7-8 to TRBJ2-5; D gene uncertain. Germline CDR1 is SGHVS and CDR2 is FQNEAQ. The CDR3 spans 14 residues. Trimming pared 2 bases from V and 4 bases from J, leaving 11 bases between. This CDR3 is CASSLYHSGETQYF. As DNA, the CDR3 is TGTGCCAGCAGCTTATACCATTCAGGAGAGACCCAGTACTTC.

The V gene is TRBV4-2, the J gene TRBJ2-2, with 14 bases matching TRBD2. The ends lost 3 bases at V and 4 bases at J; junction bases unmatched: 4. CDR3 length: 17 amino acids. Looked up from germline, CDR1 is LGHNA and CDR2 is YNFKEQ. The CDR3 DNA follows: TGTGCCAGCAGCCAGACTAGCGGGAGGGGGAGCACCGGGGAGCTGTTTTTT. It codes for CASSQTSGRGSTGELFF.

This chain uses TRBV5-1 with TRBJ2-5, with 7 bases lining up with TRBD1. Losses at the gene ends were 4 bases for V and 7 bases for J; bases not matched to a gene: 10. This CDR3 spans 14 amino acids. Looked up from germline, CDR1 is SGHRS and CDR2 is YFSETQ. The CDR3 reads CASSNRQGTGTQYF. The CDR3 nucleotides read TGCGCCAGCAGCAACCGACAGGGAACTGGGACCCAGTACTTC.

The genes are TRBV5-1 and TRBJ2-1; tentatively, D is TRBD2 (5 bases). Trimming took 4 bases from V and 8 from J, leaving 10 bases between them. The CDR3 loop spans 12 amino acids. The germline V gene encodes CDR1 SGHRS and CDR2 YFSETQ. CDR3 nucleotide sequence: TGCGCCAGCAGCATTACTAGTGATGAGCAGTTCTTC. Protein: CASSITSDEQFF.

The V and J genes are TRBV4-3 and TRBJ2-3, with TRBD2 matching over 7 bases. Germline V gene lookup returns CDR1 LGHNA and CDR2 YSLEER. The CDR3 is 15 residues long. J gave up 4 bases and V 1 base, and 5 bases lay outside the gene matches. Here the CDR3 reads CASSQVAGGSDTQYF. The CDR3, as DNA: TGCGCCAGCAGCCAAGTCGCCGGGGGGTCAGATACGCAGTATTTT.

The chain couples TRBV7-6 to TRBJ2-3; D is perhaps TRBD2 (6 bases). This CDR3 spans 15 amino acids. Germline CDR1 reads SGHVS; CDR2 reads FNYEAQ. The germline V and J ends were trimmed by 0 bases and 4 bases, with 11 bases remaining between them. The CDR3 sequence: CASSLAEGWPDTQYF. CDR3 in DNA: TGTGCCAGCAGCTTAGCGGAGGGTTGGCCAGATACGCAGTATTTT.